Listed below are T cell receptor beta chains from one sample, sequenced in a study of coeliac disease. The repertoire was sequenced with immunoSEQ multiplex PCR; TCRdb's copy has only in-frame clones and lacks some. The data hold about 4,900 clones, with 69% observed a single time. Specimen: lymphocytes from the gut lamina propria. The receptors come from a woman aged 35 to 49. The CDR3 runs from the conserved cysteine through the conserved F or W. Part of the rows lack a size; the others show once, few, many or a class for expanded clones.

clone_size: NA
v_call: TRBV5-6
j_call: TRBJ2-2
cdr3_aa: CASSFTSFTGIKPGELFF

clone_size: NA
v_call: TRBV5-6
j_call: TRBJ1-1
cdr3_aa: CASSGLGTNTEAFF

clone_size: NA
v_call: TRBV5-1
j_call: TRBJ2-5
cdr3_aa: CASQTGIGETQYF

clone_size: NA
v_call: TRBV15
j_call: TRBJ2-7
cdr3_aa: CATSRSLAGLTYEQYF

clone_size: NA
v_call: TRBV28
j_call: TRBJ2-7
cdr3_aa: CASSPRTGRSDEQYF

clone_size: once
v_call: TRBV6-4
j_call: TRBJ2-1
cdr3_aa: CASKPGHLNNEQFF

clone_size: NA
v_call: TRBV2
j_call: TRBJ2-2
cdr3_aa: CASKLEADSTGELFF

clone_size: NA
v_call: TRBV5-1
j_call: TRBJ2-2
cdr3_aa: CASSLEGVTGELFF

clone_size: NA
v_call: TRBV19
j_call: TRBJ1-1
cdr3_aa: CASSGRNTEAFF

clone_size: NA
v_call: TRBV25-1
j_call: TRBJ2-1
cdr3_aa: CATNPHTGSSYNEQFF

clone_size: NA
v_call: TRBV7-2
j_call: TRBJ2-1
cdr3_aa: CASSLSPVPYNEQFF

clone_size: NA
v_call: TRBV5-4
j_call: TRBJ1-6
cdr3_aa: CASSNGGKSFSPLHF

clone_size: few
v_call: TRBV29-1
j_call: TRBJ2-1
cdr3_aa: CSVGQGGSYNEQFF

clone_size: NA
v_call: TRBV6-1
j_call: TRBJ2-7
cdr3_aa: CASRLTGTGTYEQYF

clone_size: NA
v_call: TRBV9
j_call: TRBJ2-7
cdr3_aa: CASSVGGRESHEQYF

clone_size: NA
v_call: TRBV6-6
j_call: TRBJ2-7
cdr3_aa: CASSSDGAGSHEQYF

clone_size: NA
v_call: TRBV30
j_call: TRBJ1-5
cdr3_aa: CAWSGKQGVWQPQHF

clone_size: NA
v_call: TRBV29-1
j_call: TRBJ1-1
cdr3_aa: CSYDSGPNTEAFF

clone_size: NA
v_call: TRBV18
j_call: TRBJ2-7
cdr3_aa: CASSPEYRDEQYF

clone_size: NA
v_call: TRBV5-1
j_call: TRBJ2-1
cdr3_aa: CASTTSGSVRSYNEQFF

clone_size: NA
v_call: TRBV6-6
j_call: TRBJ1-4
cdr3_aa: CASSRQDEKLFF

clone_size: NA
v_call: TRBV5-1
j_call: TRBJ1-1
cdr3_aa: CASSLPGQSEAFF

clone_size: NA
v_call: TRBV15
j_call: TRBJ2-7
cdr3_aa: CATSLAGQGLEQYF

clone_size: NA
v_call: TRBV18
j_call: TRBJ2-7
cdr3_aa: CASSLGTGWYEQYF

clone_size: NA
v_call: TRBV9
j_call: TRBJ2-3
cdr3_aa: CASSDAGGATDTQYF

clone_size: once
v_call: TRBV7-3
j_call: TRBJ1-1
cdr3_aa: CASSLKSGVEAFF

clone_size: NA
v_call: TRBV5-4
j_call: TRBJ2-7
cdr3_aa: CASSRHSSYEQYF

clone_size: NA
v_call: TRBV15
j_call: TRBJ2-2
cdr3_aa: CATSREAGGIGELFF

clone_size: few
v_call: TRBV28
j_call: TRBJ2-1
cdr3_aa: CASREGKREIYNEQFF

clone_size: NA
v_call: TRBV5-1
j_call: TRBJ2-7
cdr3_aa: CASSATSGGYEQYF

clone_size: few
v_call: TRBV5-8
j_call: TRBJ2-4
cdr3_aa: CASSIVVAKNIQYF

clone_size: NA
v_call: TRBV19
j_call: TRBJ1-4
cdr3_aa: CASSIRGRNATNEKLFF